Included here is one T cell receptor beta chain sequence, with context. What it binds is not known. This specimen comes from a study of T-cell reconstitution after alpha-beta-depleted transplantation in children. Whole-study results and caveats: The study reportedly traced alpha-beta T cells about two months after transplant to several hundred expanded graft clones. Recipient T cells and thymic progenitors that survived were the source of the high TCRbeta diversity seen at day 60 in some patients. T-cell counts and diversity at one year following transplant were attributed mainly to newly produced T cells.

Germline lookup yields CDR1 DFQATT and CDR2 SNEGSKA (reference sequence). The CDR3 covers 14 residues. V dropped 6 bases and J dropped 2; count of bases not matched to a gene: 9. For TCRbeta, the library was prepared with unique molecular identifiers. TCRdb reprocessed the PCR reads with MiXCR, giving one entry per CDR3 protein. The sample holds 450,000 to 600,000 distinct CDR3 sequences, around 13% seen once. This receptor was obtained from a male patient between 5 and 17 years old who had a stem cell transplant for acute myeloid leukemia, so the T cells may come from the graft donor. The sample was PBMCs, mostly from graft donor cells, taken 360 days after TCRalphabeta/CD19-depleted stem cell transplant. V usage is TRBV20-1 and J usage is TRBJ1-2; 7 positions agree with TRBD1. This CDR3 is CSAARQGPNYGYTF. DNA of the CDR3: TGCAGTGCCGCAAGACAGGGACCGAACTATGGCTACACCTTC.